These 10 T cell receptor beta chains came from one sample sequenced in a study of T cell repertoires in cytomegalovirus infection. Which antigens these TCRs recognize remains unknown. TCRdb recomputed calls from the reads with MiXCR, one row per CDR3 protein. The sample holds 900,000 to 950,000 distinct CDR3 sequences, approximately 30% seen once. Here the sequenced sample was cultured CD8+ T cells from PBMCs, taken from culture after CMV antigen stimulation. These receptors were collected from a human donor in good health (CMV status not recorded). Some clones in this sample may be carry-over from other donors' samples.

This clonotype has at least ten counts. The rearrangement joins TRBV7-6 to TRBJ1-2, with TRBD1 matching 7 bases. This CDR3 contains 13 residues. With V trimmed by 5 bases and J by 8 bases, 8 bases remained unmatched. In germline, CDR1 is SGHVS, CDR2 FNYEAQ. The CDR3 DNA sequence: TGTGCCAGCAGCGTCGGACAGGCGGGAGGCTACACCTTC. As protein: CASSVGQAGGYTF.

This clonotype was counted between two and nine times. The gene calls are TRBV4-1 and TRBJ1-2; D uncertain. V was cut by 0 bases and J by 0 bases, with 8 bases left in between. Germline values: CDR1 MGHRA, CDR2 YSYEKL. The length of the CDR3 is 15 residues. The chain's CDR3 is CASSQERRANYGYTF. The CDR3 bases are TGCGCCAGCAGCCAAGAACGGAGAGCTAACTATGGCTACACCTTC.

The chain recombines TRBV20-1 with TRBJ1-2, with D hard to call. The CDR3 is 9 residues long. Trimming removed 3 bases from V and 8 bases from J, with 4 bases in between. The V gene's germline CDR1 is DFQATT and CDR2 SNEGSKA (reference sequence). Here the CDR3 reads CSARKGYTF. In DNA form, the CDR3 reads TGCAGTGCTAGGAAAGGCTACACCTTC.

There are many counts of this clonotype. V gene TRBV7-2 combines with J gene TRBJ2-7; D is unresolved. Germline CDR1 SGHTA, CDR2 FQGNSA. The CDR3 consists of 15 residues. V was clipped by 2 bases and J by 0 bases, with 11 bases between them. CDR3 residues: CASSLLGRSSYEQYV. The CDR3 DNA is TGTGCCAGCAGCTTACTGGGCAGGAGCTCCTACGAGCAGTACGTC.

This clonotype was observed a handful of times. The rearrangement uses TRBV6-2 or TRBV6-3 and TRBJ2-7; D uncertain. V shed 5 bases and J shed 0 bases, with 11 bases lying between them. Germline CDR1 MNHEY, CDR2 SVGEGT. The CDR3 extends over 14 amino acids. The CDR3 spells CASSPSLSSYEQYV. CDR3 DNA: TGTGCCAGCAGTCCCTCATTGAGCTCCTACGAGCAGTACGTC.

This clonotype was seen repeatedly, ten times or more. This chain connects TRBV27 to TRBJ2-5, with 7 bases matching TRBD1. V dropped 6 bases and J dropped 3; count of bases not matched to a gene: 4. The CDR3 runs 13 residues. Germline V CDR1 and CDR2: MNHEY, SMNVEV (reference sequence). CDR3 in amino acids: CASSPGTEETQYF. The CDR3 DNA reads TGTGCCAGCAGCCCAGGGACAGAAGAGACCCAGTACTTC.

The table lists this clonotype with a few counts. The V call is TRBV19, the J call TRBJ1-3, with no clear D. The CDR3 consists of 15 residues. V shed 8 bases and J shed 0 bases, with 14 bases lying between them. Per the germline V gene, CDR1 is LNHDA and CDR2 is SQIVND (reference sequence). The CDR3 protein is CASALDGGSGNTIYF. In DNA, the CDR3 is TGTGCCAGTGCCCTGGACGGCGGCTCTGGAAACACCATATATTTT. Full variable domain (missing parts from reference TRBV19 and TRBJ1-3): DGGITQSPKYLFRKEGQNVTLSCEQNLNHDAMYWYRQDPGQGLRLIYYSQIVNDFQKGDIAEGYSVSREKKESFPLTVTSAQKNPTAFYLCASALDGGSGNTIYFGEGSWLTVV.

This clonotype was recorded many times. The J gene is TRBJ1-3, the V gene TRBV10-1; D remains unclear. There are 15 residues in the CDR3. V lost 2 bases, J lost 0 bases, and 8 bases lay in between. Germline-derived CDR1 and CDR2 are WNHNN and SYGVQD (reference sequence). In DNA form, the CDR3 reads TGCGCCAGCAGTGAGGGGGTTCACTCTGGAAACACCATATATTTT. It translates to CASSEGVHSGNTIYF.

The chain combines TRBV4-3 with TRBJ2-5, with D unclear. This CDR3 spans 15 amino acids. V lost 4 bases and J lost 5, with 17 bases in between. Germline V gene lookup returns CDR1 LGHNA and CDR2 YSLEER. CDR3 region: CASSRLAGRSETQYF. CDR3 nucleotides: TGCGCCAGCAGCCGGTTAGCCGGACGGAGTGAGACCCAGTACTTC.

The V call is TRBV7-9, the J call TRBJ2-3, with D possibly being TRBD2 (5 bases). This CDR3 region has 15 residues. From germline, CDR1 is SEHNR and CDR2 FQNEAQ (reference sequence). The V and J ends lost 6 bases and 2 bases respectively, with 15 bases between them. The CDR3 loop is CASRFLSGNTDTQYF. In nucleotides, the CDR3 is TGTGCCAGCAGGTTCCTTTCGGGGAACACAGATACGCAGTATTTT.